This T cell receptor beta chain comes out of a study of molecular identifiers for immune sequencing clone quantification. Germline V lookup: CDR1 SNHLY, CDR2 FYNNEI. The CDR3 spans 16 residues. The trim removed 3 bases at V and 9 bases at J, leaving 10 bases unmatched. TCRdb redid the calling of the PCR reads with MiXCR, one entry per CDR3 protein. In the table there are just under 650,000 distinct CDR3 sequences, less than 20% of which are singletons. Using 10%, 30% or 50% RNA, naive CD8 libraries were derived from approximately 22,000 to 940,000 sorted cells. CD8+CD4-CCR7+CD45RA+ cells were sorted as naive CD8 T cells.

The sequence was obtained from a human donor in good health. Some libraries in this study had Jurkat cell RNA spiked in. The sample was naive CD8+ T cells from blood, with Jurkat cell RNA spiked in. As to subset: FACS-sorted CD8+CD4-CCR7+CD45RA+ naive T cells. The rearrangement uses TRBV2 and TRBJ1-6; 8 bases agree with TRBD1. The CDR3 is CASSDDDRGFGSPLHF. CDR3 in DNA: TGTGCCAGCAGTGATGACGACAGGGGTTTTGGTTCACCCCTCCACTTT.